These T cell receptor beta chains were read from a single sample in a study of somatic mutations in cytotoxic T cells in rheumatoid arthritis. The protocol was immunoSEQ multiplex PCR, while the TCRdb copy is restricted to in-frame clones and leaves out a portion. The top ten hold about two thirds of the sample, which has thousands of clones, about 84% seen once. The specimen sequenced was CD8+ T cells sorted from blood. These receptors all come from a middle-aged man with rheumatoid arthritis. Each CDR3 is given with its conserved first and last residue. Fields, in order: J gene, V gene, D gene, CDR3 protein, CDR3 DNA. The D gene is left open where the match is weak.

TRBJ2-5	TRBV7-2	TRBD2	CASSTPPREGETQYF	TGTGCCAGCAGCACCCCCCCGCGGGAGGGGGAGACCCAGTACTTC
TRBJ2-7	TRBV2	-	CASSVTTPRGLEGYEQYF	TGTGCCAGCAGTGTAACTACCCCCCGCGGGTTGGAGGGCTACGAGCAGTACTTC
TRBJ2-5	TRBV4-3	TRBD2	CASSQDSGNPRTQYF	TGCGCCAGCAGCCAAGATAGCGGGAACCCCCGGACCCAGTACTTC
TRBJ2-1	TRBV4-3	TRBD2	CASSQETSGGYNEQFF	TGCGCCAGCAGCCAAGAGACTAGCGGGGGCTACAATGAGCAGTTCTTC
TRBJ1-1	TRBV28	TRBD1	CASSNDREVTEAFF	TGTGCCAGCAGCAATGACAGGGAAGTCACTGAAGCTTTCTTT
TRBJ1-1	TRBV29-1	-	CSVEMAQATTEAFF	TGCAGCGTTGAAATGGCTCAGGCGACCACTGAAGCTTTCTTT
TRBJ2-3	TRBV19	TRBD2	CASSPWGGSTDTQYF	TGTGCCAGTAGTCCCTGGGGGGGAAGTACAGATACGCAGTATTTT
TRBJ2-4	TRBV7-9	TRBD2	CASSWGGGKNIQYF	TGTGCCAGCAGCTGGGGGGGTGGCAAAAACATTCAGTACTTC
TRBJ2-4	TRBV2	TRBD1	CASSELGGIENIQYF	TGTGCCAGCAGTGAACTAGGGGGCATCGAAAACATTCAGTACTTC
TRBJ2-7	TRBV5-5	TRBD1	CASSLEGQVSSYEQYF	TGTGCCAGCAGCTTGGAGGGACAGGTGAGCTCCTACGAGCAGTACTTC